The present entry profiles one TCR beta chain with its context. These data originate in a study of blood T cell repertoires in COVID-19. Study details: Whether acute or convalescent, the COVID-19 samples came from the United States, Italy and Spain.

Original analysis: From reference gene primer amplification, estimates of nucleated cell counts were derived. Assay: immunoSEQ multiplex PCR; the TCRdb copy retains only in-frame clones and omits some. V, J and clone size derive from that table, while D and trimming were established from the DNA sequence. Among over 250,000 clones listed, around nine tenths were seen once. V lost 0 bases to trimming and J lost 2 bases, with 12 bases between them. Germline CDR1 reads SGHRS; CDR2 reads YFSETQ. There are 15 residues in the CDR3. The sequence came from a woman aged 35 to 49 who had recovered from COVID-19. The sample was peripheral blood. This chain uses TRBV5-1 with TRBJ2-7, with D hard to call. Here the CDR3 reads CASSLAGRRAYEQYF. CDR3 DNA: TGCGCCAGCAGCTTGGCTGGCCGCCGGGCCTACGAGCAGTACTTC.